The clone carrying this T cell receptor (beta chain) was seen more than once but under ten times. Its antigen is unknown. This specimen belongs to a study of CD8 T cells in ankylosing spondylitis. TCRdb re-called the 5' RACE reads through MiXCR, storing one row per CDR3 protein. The repertoire has some 150,000 distinct CDR3 sequences, roughly 11% of them found once; the top ten carry 3.5% to 5%. This CDR3 is 17 amino acids long. The germline V gene encodes CDR1 LGHDT and CDR2 YNNKEL (reference sequence). Trimming stripped 11 bases from V and 4 bases from J, with 24 bases between. Study-wide results and limits: Before this, some motif variants had been reported in reactive arthritis synovial fluid and blood.

The sample consisted of blood, either unsorted or a sorted T cell fraction (not recorded which). The V gene is TRBV3-1, the J gene TRBJ2-6; TRBD1 is a possible D gene (6 bases). The clonotype was recovered from a female donor with ankylosing spondylitis or in good health (not recorded which). CDR3 region: CACCQATGLRGANVLTF. Written as DNA, the CDR3 is TGTGCCTGCTGCCAAGCGACAGGCCTAAGGGGGGCCAACGTCCTGACTTTC.